What follows describes a single T cell receptor beta chain. Its cognate antigen has yet to be identified. The record has no base qualities; no much larger clone is one base away. These data come from a study of shared clonotypes between healthy human individuals (dated by TCRdb to the early 2020s). General notes on the study: A couple of women and three men aged 18 to 49 years were included in the cohort. For each donor, CD4 naive and CD4 memory were each run on three plates, CD8 naive on two plates, and CD8 memory on one plate. To increase sequencing depth and limit assay-specific biases, TCR repertoire library preparation and sequencing were carried out by different laboratories using diverse techniques. Each donor's leukapheresis produced roughly between roughly 0.85 and 10 billion PBMCs. The study deeply sequenced blood TCR repertoires of 5 or 6 healthy adults to estimate repertoire size and the extent of clonotype sharing between individuals. Here is what the overall study found, with its caveats: Sampling was limited to blood, and TCR repertoires in tissue likely differ from TCR repertoires in blood. Because the study included only a small number of donors, the genetic and exposure-history diversity represented was limited. Pairwise subsampling led to the expectation that sequencing depth would affect the degree of clonotype sharing among donors. Naive subsets generally had larger estimated clonotype richness than memory subsets did. Incomplete sequencing was indicated by rarefaction of sorted-subset datasets, despite the large sequencing depth. Higher generation probabilities were observed for clonotypes shared by all four sorted-subset donors than for non-shared clonotypes. When a handful of donors were compared, the shared fraction of clonotypes was about 5% for naive CD4, 3.5% for naive CD8, more than 2% for memory CD4, and 0.35% to 0.4% for memory CD8.

For the CD8 naive samples, CD45RO-negative cells were positively selected for CCR7, yielding a CD45RA+CCR7+ population from which TemRA cells were excluded. Donors were healthy HIV-negative adults with no recently reported acute infections or vaccinations. Only Caucasian adults living in Nashville, Tennessee, USA were represented among the donors. Blood was obtained by leukapheresis, after which PBMCs were separated by Ficoll-Histopaque density gradient centrifugation and cryopreserved in liquid nitrogen vapor phase. Analytical flow cytometry was used to check the purity and quantity of each magnetically sorted T cell population. From each sorted fraction, genomic DNA was isolated and quantified by UV absorbance on a Nanodrop 2000c. TCR CDR3 regions were amplified from genomic DNA by multiplex PCR using the deep immunoSEQ assay. For each cell subset, the extracted genomic DNA was distributed evenly across all wells of several immunoSEQ 96-well plates, and each plate served as one replicate. For sorted subsets, each replicate PCR was loaded with roughly 200 ng genomic DNA, equivalent to 25,000 to 35,000 T cell genomes. The purified libraries were quantified using a Qubit 3.0 fluorometer, sized with a Bioanalyzer 2100, and then quantified again using the KAPA Library Quantification kit. Each immunoSEQ 96-well plate was sequenced on its own single-read 150-cycle Illumina NextSeq 550 flow cell. In the paper's pipeline: Because only junctional sequences without quality scores were contained in the immunoSEQ output, filtering matching that applied to full-length reads could not be performed. To assign V/J genes and CDR3, sequences were annotated against IMGT germline references using PyIR, a Python wrapper for IgBLAST v1.9. Any read was removed if the V/J assignment was weak (E-value above 1e-6), the CDR3 was missing, or the read contained stop codons, out-of-frame junctions, or ambiguous translated residues. A V3J clonotype was defined by an identical inferred V gene, J gene, and CDR3 amino acid sequence. Percentage overlap between repertoires was calculated by dividing the number of shared unique clonotypes by the size of the smaller repertoire. Repertoire richness was assessed with RTK rarefaction, the Chao1 estimator, and Recon v2.1 estimates of unobserved clonotypes. Generation probabilities for all TCRbeta clonotypes obtained by the gDNA method from several donors were computed using OLGA. TCRdb obtained this table from immuneACCESS and retained in-frame rearrangements with V and J assigned. These tables miss some clones; where compared with another copy, unresolved V genes account for less than half of the shortfall, and the remainder is unexplained. For V, J and clone size, that table is used; D and trimming come from the DNA. The sample contains around 2,000,000 clones, more than 85% of them found a single time. About 1.8% of the sample lies in the top ten.

Sequencing was carried out using naive CD8+ T cells from PBMCs. What this sample's cell subset or site label stands for: CD45RA+CCR7+. The sequence came from a young man in good health. Some clones in this sample may be carry-over from other donors' samples.

Read as DNA, the sequence is TGTGCCAGCAGCCCGGGGACAGGGGGGCCCTATGGCTACACCTTC. It codes for CASSPGTGGPYGYTF. The rearranged chain carries TRBV5-5 and TRBJ1-2; TRBD1 matches 11 bases in the middle. The cysteine opens and the phenylalanine closes a CDR3 of 15 amino acids. Only the CDR3 portion is preserved as DNA: 45 bases, with reading frame beginning at the first base. From the germline V gene (reference sequence), CDR1 is SGHKS and CDR2 is YYEKEE. V is trimmed back by 4 bases and J by 4 bases, and the junction contains 6 bases that no gene match accounts for. The entire variable domain, with the stretches around the CDR3 drawn from the reference TRBV5-5 and TRBJ1-2 proteins, is DAGVTQSPTHLIKTRGQQVTLRCSPISGHKSVSWYQQVLGQGPQFIFQYYEKEERGRGNFPDRFSARQFPNYSSELNVNALLLGDSALYLCASSPGTGGPYGYTFGSGTRLTVV.